Below, 25 T cell receptor beta chains from the same sample are listed, as sequenced in a study of T-cell reconstitution after alpha-beta-depleted transplantation in children. The authors prepared the TCRbeta library with unique molecular identifiers. Each CDR3 protein is one row after TCRdb ran MiXCR on the PCR reads. Among around 800,000 distinct CDR3 sequences listed, 16% were seen once. The specimen comprised PBMCs, mostly from graft donor cells, sampled 360 days after TCRalphabeta/CD19-depleted stem cell transplant. These receptors were collected from a male patient aged 5 to 17 who had a stem cell transplant for acute lymphoblastic leukemia, so the T cells may come from the graft donor.

This clonotype was counted between two and nine times. The V call is TRBV24-1, the J call TRBJ2-5; D gene unclear. Trimming took off 5 bases at V and 8 bases at J, with 11 bases between the two ends. There are 12 residues in the CDR3. From germline, CDR1 is KGHDR and CDR2 SFDVKD. The CDR3 bases are TGTGCCACCAGTGGCAAATGGGCCACCCAGTACTTC. This encodes CATSGKWATQYF.

This clonotype has only a few counts. Here the CDR3 DNA reads TGTGCCAGCAGCGCGCTGAGACCTGGCGAGCAGTTCTTC. Protein: CASSALRPGEQFF. V and J are TRBV9 and TRBJ2-1; D ambiguous. This CDR3 is built from 13 residues. From germline, CDR1 is SGDLS and CDR2 YYNGEE. Deletions cut 3 bases from V and 10 bases from J, with 14 bases between. Full variable domain (outside the CDR3, taken from reference TRBV9 and TRBJ2-1): DSGVTQTPKHLITATGQRVTLRCSPRSGDLSVYWYQQSLDQGLQFLIQYYNGEERAKGNILERFSAQQFPDLHSELNLSSLELGDSALYFCASSALRPGEQFFGPGTRLTVL.

This clonotype was observed a handful of times. DNA of the CDR3: TGTGCCAGCAGTTTGGGGACTAAGCAGTTCTTC. Protein product: CASSLGTKQFF. This chain links TRBV6-5 with TRBJ2-1, with TRBD2 matching over 7 bases. This CDR3 comprises 11 residues. Germline V CDR1 and CDR2: MNHEY, SVGAGI. The V segment lost 4 bases and the J segment 11 bases; nucleotides outside the gene matches: 2.

This clonotype was counted only a few times. The chain carries TRBV13 and TRBJ2-7, with TRBD2 matching over 10 bases. Germline CDR1 reads PRHDT; CDR2 reads FYEKMQ (reference sequence). The CDR3 extends over 16 amino acids. Trimming at V came to 5 bases and at J to 1 base, leaving 8 bases not matched to a gene. CDR3 bases: TGTGCCAGCAGCCCACCGGGACTAGCGAGATCCTACGAGCAGTACTTC. Its protein product is CASSPPGLARSYEQYF.

The rearrangement joins TRBV11-1 to TRBJ2-7, with 13 bases aligning to TRBD2. Trimming removed 7 bases from V and 2 bases from J; junction bases left unmatched: 23. CDR3 size: 21 residues. The V gene's germline CDR1 is SGHAT and CDR2 FQDESV (reference sequence). CDR3 amino acids: CASTLGTFDSRTSGSPYEQYF. In DNA form, the CDR3 reads TGTGCCAGCACCCTTGGGACATTCGACAGTAGGACTAGCGGGAGTCCCTACGAGCAGTACTTC.

The chain links TRBV13 to TRBJ2-5; D tentatively fits TRBD1 or TRBD2 (6 bases each). Germline CDR1 PRHDT, CDR2 FYEKMQ (reference sequence). With 3 bases removed from V and 1 base from J, the gap between germline ends came to 12 bases. The CDR3 sequence is 15 residues long. The CDR3 region has the DNA TGTGCCAGCAGCTTGGTCAGGGGACTCCAAGAGACCCAGTACTTC. This gives the protein CASSLVRGLQETQYF.

This clonotype was observed a few times. The CDR3, as DNA: TGTGCCAGCAGTTACCTCCCGAATGATGGGGTCGGGGTCAATGAGCAGTTCTTC. Protein product: CASSYLPNDGVGVNEQFF. The rearrangement links TRBV6-5 to TRBJ2-1; tentative D call: TRBD2 (5 bases). The CDR3 contains 18 residues. V gave up 2 bases and J gave up 6 bases, with 23 bases separating them. Germline V lookup: CDR1 MNHEY, CDR2 SVGAGI.

This clonotype has a handful of counts. The CDR3 reads CASTPGLVTGELFF. CDR3 DNA: TGTGCCAGCACCCCGGGACTAGTAACCGGGGAGCTGTTTTTT. The chain uses TRBV12-3 or TRBV12-4 and TRBJ2-2; 8 nucleotides line up with TRBD2. Germline trimming cut 7 bases from V and 5 bases from J; bases unmatched to any gene: 6. The CDR3 has 14 amino acids.

The V gene is TRBV5-1, the J gene TRBJ2-1; D call uncertain. V was pared by 2 bases and J by 0 bases, with 24 bases between. This CDR3 spans 20 amino acids. CDR1 and CDR2 (germline): SGHRS, YFSETQ. This CDR3 is CASSFRFISQGTGSYNEQFF. The CDR3 DNA follows: TGCGCCAGCAGCTTTAGGTTTATATCTCAAGGCACCGGCTCCTACAATGAGCAGTTCTTC.

This clonotype was detected only a few times. This sequence joins TRBV5-1 and TRBJ2-1; 8 nucleotides match TRBD2. Per germline, CDR1 SGHRS and CDR2 YFSETQ. V shed 5 bases and J 14 bases; nucleotides not matched to a gene: 9. The CDR3 covers 12 residues. CDR3 loop: CASSSTGGRKFF. The CDR3 nucleotides are TGCGCCAGCAGTTCGACCGGCGGGAGGAAGTTCTTC.

This clonotype has only a few counts. The chain combines TRBV16 with TRBJ2-7; no firm D call. From germline, CDR1 is KGHSY and CDR2 FQNENV. The V end was cut by 3 bases, the J end by 2 bases, with 5 bases between. The CDR3 length is 12 residues. The DNA for the CDR3 is TGTGCCAGCAGCCATATTGCCTACGAGCAGTACTTC. This codes for CASSHIAYEQYF. Based on the CDR3 plus reference TRBV16 and TRBJ2-7, the full variable domain is GEEVAQTPKHLVRGEGQKAKLYCAPIKGHSYVFWYQQVLKNEFKFLISFQNENVFDETGMPKERFSAKCLPNSPCSLEIQATKLEDSAVYFCASSHIAYEQYFGPGTRLTVT.

This clonotype has just one count. The rearrangement uses TRBV27 and TRBJ1-1; possible D gene TRBD1, 5 bases. There are 14 residues in the CDR3. Germline-derived CDR1 and CDR2 are MNHEY and SMNVEV (reference sequence). V gave up 6 bases and J gave up 4 bases, with 15 bases separating them. CDR3 nucleotides: TGTGCCAGCAGGCCGACAGCCGGGGGCACTGAAGCTTTCTTT. This translates into CASRPTAGGTEAFF.

This clonotype occurred a few times. The V call is TRBV20-1, the J call TRBJ2-3; 11 positions match TRBD2. Germline CDR1 is DFQATT and CDR2 is SNEGSKA (reference sequence). The CDR3 is 16 residues long. V shed 2 bases and J 4 bases; nucleotides not matched to a gene: 8. CDR3 in DNA: TGCAGTGCTAGACGACTAGCGGGATCAATGCCAGATACGCAGTATTTT. This codes for CSARRLAGSMPDTQYF.

V usage is TRBV11-1 and J usage is TRBJ2-7; no reliable D call. The germline gives CDR1 SGHAT, CDR2 FQDESV (reference sequence). CDR3 size: 17 residues. Trimming left V 5 bases short and J 1 base short, with 21 bases between. CDR3 coding DNA: TGTGCCAGCAGCCCGCGAAATCAGGCAGTTTCTTCCTACGAGCAGTACTTC. Its protein product is CASSPRNQAVSSYEQYF.

This clonotype was counted a few times. J is TRBJ1-6 and V is TRBV6-5; 9 positions agree with TRBD1. Germline CDR1 and CDR2: MNHEY and SVGAGI. V lost 2 bases and J lost 7; bases outside the gene matches: 3. The CDR3 runs 15 residues. CDR3 sequence reads: CASSYKGTGNSPLHF. The CDR3 region has the DNA TGTGCCAGCAGTTACAAAGGGACAGGGAATTCACCCCTCCACTTT.

This clonotype was detected a few times. This chain links TRBV9 with TRBJ2-1; 7 bases fit TRBD1. Germline CDR1 SGDLS, CDR2 YYNGEE. V was pared by 4 bases and J by 0 bases, with 16 bases of the junction left unmatched. The CDR3 extends over 19 amino acids. DNA of the CDR3: TGTGCCAGCAGCCAGAGGACAGGAGTAGCCCTAAGCTCCTACAATGAGCAGTTCTTC. Translation: CASSQRTGVALSSYNEQFF.

The gene calls are TRBV7-9 and TRBJ2-1; D unresolved. Trimming took off 1 base at V and 0 bases at J, with 10 bases between the two ends. Germline CDR1 reads SEHNR; CDR2 reads FQNEAQ (reference sequence). The CDR3 covers 16 residues. CDR3 in amino acids: CASSLGMARSYNEQFF. CDR3 nucleotides: TGTGCCAGCAGCTTAGGAATGGCTCGCTCCTACAATGAGCAGTTCTTC.

This clonotype was counted a few times. The chain joins TRBV7-2 to TRBJ2-7; maybe TRBD1 (6 bases). Germline V CDR1 and CDR2: SGHTA, FQGNSA. CDR3 length equals 15 residues. Between the trimmed V and J ends, which lost 0 bases and 7 bases, there was a span of 16 bases. CDR3 nucleotide sequence: TGTGCCAGCAGCTTAGCTTTCCCCTCCCAGGGGGAGCAGTACTTC. Protein product: CASSLAFPSQGEQYF. The full variable domain, completed using reference TRBV7-2 and TRBJ2-7, is GAGVSQSPSNKVTEKGKDVELRCDPISGHTALYWYRQSLGQGLEFLIYFQGNSAPDKSGLPSDRFSAERTGGSVSTLTIQRTQQEDSAVYLCASSLAFPSQGEQYFGPGTRLTVT.

A few counts support this clonotype. V gene TRBV5-1 combines with J gene TRBJ1-1; TRBD1 agrees at 9 bases. V trimming: 0 bases; J trimming: 10 bases; junction bases outside the gene matches: 7. The germline CDR1 and CDR2 sequences are SGHRS and YFSETQ. This CDR3 has 14 amino acids. CDR3: CASSLEGTGRGAFF. DNA of the CDR3: TGCGCCAGCAGCTTGGAAGGGACAGGGCGGGGAGCTTTCTTT.

This clonotype was picked up many times. Here the CDR3 DNA reads TGCGCCAGCAGCCCTTACGCCCTAGCGGTCACGCCTAGCACAGATACGCAGTATTTT. Protein sequence: CASSPYALAVTPSTDTQYF. The genes are TRBV4-1 and TRBJ2-3; 7 bases are a match to TRBD2. CDR1 MGHRA and CDR2 YSYEKL come from the germline V gene. V was pared by 4 bases and J by 0 bases, with 16 bases of the junction left unmatched. This CDR3 comprises 19 residues.

The chain has TRBV6-5 and TRBJ2-1, with a tentative D call TRBD2 (6 bases). The CDR3 sequence is 15 residues long. V lost 1 base to trimming and J lost 5 bases, with 12 bases between them. Germline assignment: CDR1 MNHEY and CDR2 SVGAGI. The CDR3: CASSYWDGGNNEQFF. The CDR3 region has the DNA TGTGCCAGCAGTTACTGGGACGGGGGAAACAATGAGCAGTTCTTC.

In its sample, this clonotype was seen many times. One end of the junction is discordant with germline, which a read error may explain. V usage is TRBV5-1 and J usage is TRBJ2-2; D gene uncertain. The CDR3 loop spans 11 amino acids. From germline, CDR1 is SGHRS and CDR2 YFSETQ. CDR3 sequence: CASSPGGELFF. The CDR3 coding sequence is TGTGCCAGCAGTCCGGGCGGGGAGCTGTTTTTT.

This clonotype has a handful of counts. V is TRBV6-2 or TRBV6-3 and J is TRBJ2-1; no reliable D call. Trimming stripped 2 bases from V and 5 bases from J, with 13 bases between. The germline V gene has CDR1 MNHEY and CDR2 SVGEGT. CDR3 length: 15 amino acids. The DNA for the CDR3 is TGTGCCAGCAGTTACGCAAGTATCCTCGACAATGAGCAGTTCTTC. It is translated as CASSYASILDNEQFF.

This clonotype showed up many times. The gene calls are TRBV4-1 and TRBJ1-2; maybe TRBD1 (6 bases). The CDR3 loop spans 14 amino acids. Germline assignment: CDR1 MGHRA and CDR2 YSYEKL. V was cut by 4 bases and J by 8 bases, with 17 bases left in between. The CDR3 DNA sequence: TGCGCCAGCAGCCCTACAGGGAGCTTTGGAGGCTACACCTTC. This codes for CASSPTGSFGGYTF.

This clonotype was seen at least ten times. The rearrangement uses TRBV4-1 and TRBJ1-2, with TRBD1 as a possible D gene (6 bases). Trimming left V 0 bases short and J 1 base short, with 9 bases between. Germline loops: CDR1 MGHRA, CDR2 YSYEKL. This CDR3 comprises 15 residues. CDR3 sequence reads: CASSQEGTFNYGYTF. As DNA, the CDR3 is TGCGCCAGCAGCCAAGAGGGGACATTTAACTATGGCTACACCTTC.